The sequence of this T cell receptor (beta chain) was determined in a study of blood T cell repertoires in COVID-19. The overall study: PBMCs, B-cell-depleted T cells, or T cells were the source of the cDNA or gDNA that made up the material.

Data came from immunoSEQ multiplex PCR; TCRdb stores just in-frame clones and leaves some out. This sample has 100,000 or so clones; 88% occur once, and the top ten carry around 6.5%. V gave up 5 bases and J gave up 3 bases; unmatched junction bases: 7. Germline CDR1 SGHVS, CDR2 FNYEAQ. There are 16 residues in the CDR3. The chain recombines TRBV7-6 with TRBJ2-1, with 10 bases fitting TRBD2. This receptor was taken from an older woman with acute or convalescent COVID-19. Sequenced material: peripheral blood. This chain's CDR3 is CASSLSVAGGYNEQFF. The DNA for the CDR3 is TGTGCCAGCAGCCTTAGTGTAGCGGGAGGCTACAATGAGCAGTTCTTC.